This TCR beta chain was recorded in a study of T-cell reconstitution after alpha-beta-depleted transplantation in children. V dropped 1 base and J dropped 5 bases, with 12 bases sitting between them. This CDR3 contains 15 residues. CDR1 SSHAT and CDR2 FNYEAQ come from the germline V gene (reference sequence). Preparing the TCRbeta library involved the use of unique molecular identifiers. TCRdb reprocessed the PCR reads via MiXCR and lists one record per CDR3 protein. Seen here are over 200,000 distinct CDR3 sequences, 8% to 9.5% observed once, and the top ten hold approximately 6.6%. The chain has TRBV7-7 and TRBJ2-1, with a weak D call TRBD2 (7 bases). This specimen consisted of PBMCs from the stem cell graft donor, obtained from the stem cell graft. This TCR came from a human donor who donated a stem cell graft to a child with acute lymphoblastic leukemia. The DNA of the CDR3 is TGTGCCAGCAGCTTAGGCGCGGGGGCCAACAATGAGCAGTTCTTC. The encoded protein is CASSLGAGANNEQFF.